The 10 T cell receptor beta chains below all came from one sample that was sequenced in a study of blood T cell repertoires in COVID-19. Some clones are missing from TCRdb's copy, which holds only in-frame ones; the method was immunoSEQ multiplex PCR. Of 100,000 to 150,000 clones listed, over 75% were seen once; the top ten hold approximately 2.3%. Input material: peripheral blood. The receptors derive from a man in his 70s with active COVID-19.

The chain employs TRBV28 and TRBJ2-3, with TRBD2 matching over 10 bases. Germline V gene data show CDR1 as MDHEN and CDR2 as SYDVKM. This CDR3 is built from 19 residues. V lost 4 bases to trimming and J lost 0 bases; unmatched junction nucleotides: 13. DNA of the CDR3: TGTGCCAGCAGTTGGAGCGAAACCGGGACTAGCGCAAGCACAGATACGCAGTATTTT. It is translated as CASSWSETGTSASTDTQYF.

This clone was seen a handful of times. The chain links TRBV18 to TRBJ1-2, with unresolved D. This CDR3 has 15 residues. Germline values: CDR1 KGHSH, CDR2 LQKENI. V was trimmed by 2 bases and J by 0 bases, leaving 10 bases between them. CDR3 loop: CASSPEFLANYGYTF. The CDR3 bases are TGTGCCAGCTCACCAGAGTTTCTAGCTAACTATGGCTACACCTTC.

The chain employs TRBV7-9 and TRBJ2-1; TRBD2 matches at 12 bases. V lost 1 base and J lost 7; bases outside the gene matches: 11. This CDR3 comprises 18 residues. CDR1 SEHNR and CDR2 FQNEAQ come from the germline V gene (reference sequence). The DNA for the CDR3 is TGTGCCAGCAGCTTAGTTCCCCCTACTAGCGGGAGGATGAATGAGCAGTTCTTC. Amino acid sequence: CASSLVPPTSGRMNEQFF.

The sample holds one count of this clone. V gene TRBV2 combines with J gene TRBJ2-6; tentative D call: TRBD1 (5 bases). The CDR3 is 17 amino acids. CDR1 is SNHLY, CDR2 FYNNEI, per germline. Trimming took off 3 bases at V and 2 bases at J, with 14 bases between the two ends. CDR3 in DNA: TGTGCCAGCAGTGACAGGGCTCCCGTGGCTGGGGCCAACGTCCTGACTTTC. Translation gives CASSDRAPVAGANVLTF.

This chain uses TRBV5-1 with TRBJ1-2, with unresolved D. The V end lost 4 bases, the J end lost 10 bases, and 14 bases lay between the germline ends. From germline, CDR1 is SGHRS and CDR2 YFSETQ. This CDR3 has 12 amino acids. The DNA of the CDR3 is TGCGCCAGCAGCCAGGAAGCGGGAGCCTACACCTTC. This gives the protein CASSQEAGAYTF.

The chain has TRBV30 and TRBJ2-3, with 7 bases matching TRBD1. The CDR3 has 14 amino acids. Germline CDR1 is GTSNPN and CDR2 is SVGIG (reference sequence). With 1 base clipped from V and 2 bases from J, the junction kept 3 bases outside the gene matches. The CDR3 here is CAWSATGTTDTQYF. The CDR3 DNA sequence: TGTGCCTGGAGTGCGACAGGGACCACAGATACGCAGTATTTT.

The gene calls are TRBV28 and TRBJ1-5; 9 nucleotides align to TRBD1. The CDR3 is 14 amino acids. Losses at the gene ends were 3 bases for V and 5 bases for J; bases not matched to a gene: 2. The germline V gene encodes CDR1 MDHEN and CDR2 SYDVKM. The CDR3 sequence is CASSFRTGDQPQHF. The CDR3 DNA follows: TGTGCCAGCAGTTTTAGGACAGGGGATCAGCCCCAGCATTTT.

The CDR3 DNA follows: TGTGCCAGTAGTATAGAGGTCCGACACCGCCAAGAGACCCAGTACTTC. It yields the protein CASSIEVRHRQETQYF. V and J are TRBV19 and TRBJ2-5, with D unclear. The CDR3 is 16 amino acids. V lost 0 bases and J 1 base, leaving 12 bases between the germline ends. CDR1 is LNHDA and CDR2 is SQIVND in the germline V gene (reference sequence).

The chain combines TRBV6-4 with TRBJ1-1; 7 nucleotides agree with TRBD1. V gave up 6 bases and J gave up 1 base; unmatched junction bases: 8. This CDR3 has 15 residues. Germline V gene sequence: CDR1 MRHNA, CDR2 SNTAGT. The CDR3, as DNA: TGTGCCAGCAGGGTGGACAGGTCCTCGAACACTGAAGCTTTCTTT. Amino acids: CASRVDRSSNTEAFF.

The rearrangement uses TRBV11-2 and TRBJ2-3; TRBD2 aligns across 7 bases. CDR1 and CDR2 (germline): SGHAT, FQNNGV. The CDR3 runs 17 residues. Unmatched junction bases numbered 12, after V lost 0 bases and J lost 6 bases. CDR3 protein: CASSLDLEGGRGDTQYF. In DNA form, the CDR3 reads TGTGCCAGCAGCTTAGATCTCGAAGGCGGGAGAGGTGATACGCAGTATTTT.